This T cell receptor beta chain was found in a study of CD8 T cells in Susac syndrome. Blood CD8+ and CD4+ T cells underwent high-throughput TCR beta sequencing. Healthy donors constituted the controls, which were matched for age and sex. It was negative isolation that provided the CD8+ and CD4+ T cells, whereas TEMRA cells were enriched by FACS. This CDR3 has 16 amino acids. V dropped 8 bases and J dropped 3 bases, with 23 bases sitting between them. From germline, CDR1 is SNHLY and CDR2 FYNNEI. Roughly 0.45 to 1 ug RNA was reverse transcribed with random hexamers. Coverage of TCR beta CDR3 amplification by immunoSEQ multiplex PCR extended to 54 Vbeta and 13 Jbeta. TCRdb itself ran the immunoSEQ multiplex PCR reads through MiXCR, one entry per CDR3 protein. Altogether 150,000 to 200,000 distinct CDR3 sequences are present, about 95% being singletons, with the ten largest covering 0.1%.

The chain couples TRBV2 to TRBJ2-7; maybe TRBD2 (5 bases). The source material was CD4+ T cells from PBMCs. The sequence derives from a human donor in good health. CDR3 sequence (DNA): TGTGCCAGCTTACCAATTGACCTGGACGGAGGCTACGAGCAGTACTTC. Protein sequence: CASLPIDLDGGYEQYF.